These 9 T cell receptor beta chains originate from one sample sequenced in a study of blood T cell repertoires in COVID-19. Here immunoSEQ multiplex PCR was the method, and the copy in TCRdb shows in-frame clones only, minus some. The table includes a few hundred thousand clones, approximately 90% detected once. Material for sequencing was PBMCs or T cells enriched from blood (not recorded which). These receptors were taken from a woman aged 40 to 50 who had been exposed to COVID-19.

This sequence joins TRBV9 and TRBJ2-4; a possible D gene is TRBD1 (5 bases). CDR1 and CDR2 from the germline V gene are SGDLS and YYNGEE. Trimming left V 0 bases short and J 4 bases short, with 8 bases between. The CDR3 contains 14 residues. The CDR3 sequence: CASSVGGRKNIQYF. In nucleotides, the CDR3 is TGTGCCAGCAGCGTAGGGGGCAGGAAAAACATTCAGTACTTC.

The chain carries TRBV7-3 and TRBJ2-7; 14 nucleotides align to TRBD2. V lost 2 bases and J lost 5; bases outside the gene matches: 2. The CDR3 is 15 residues long. Germline V gives CDR1 SGHTA, CDR2 FQGTGA. CDR3 sequence: CASSLGGLAGDEQYF. The CDR3 DNA sequence: TGTGCCAGCAGCTTAGGGGGACTAGCGGGAGACGAGCAGTACTTC.

The chain recombines TRBV5-4 with TRBJ2-5; a weak D match, TRBD2 (5 bases). This CDR3 spans 14 amino acids. Germline V lookup: CDR1 SGHNT, CDR2 YYREEE (reference sequence). V was shortened by 4 bases and J by 0 bases, with 10 bases between the two germline ends. DNA of the CDR3: TGTGCCAGCAGCCCCGGGATCTACCAAGAGACCCAGTACTTC. Amino acids: CASSPGIYQETQYF.

This chain links TRBV10-3 with TRBJ1-5, with TRBD1 matching 7 bases. Losses at the gene ends were 10 bases for V and 3 bases for J; bases not matched to a gene: 6. The CDR3 runs to 13 residues. Germline assignment: CDR1 ENHRY and CDR2 SYGVKD. The DNA for the CDR3 is TGTGCCACCTCGGACAGGTACAATCAGCCCCAGCATTTT. This gives the protein CATSDRYNQPQHF.

The chain joins TRBV9 to TRBJ1-4, with D possibly TRBD1 on 5 matching bases. There are 15 residues in the CDR3. In germline, CDR1 is SGDLS, CDR2 YYNGEE. Trimming left V 3 bases short and J 4 bases short, with 13 bases between. The CDR3 here is CASSAGLLNNEKLFF. DNA for the CDR3: TGTGCCAGCAGCGCGGGACTTCTGAATAATGAAAAACTGTTTTTT.

The chain recombines TRBV3-1 (or the pseudogene TRBV3-2) with TRBJ2-4; D is ambiguous. Germline CDR1 reads LGHDT; CDR2 reads YNNKEL (reference sequence). The CDR3 is 16 amino acids. V gave up 6 bases and J gave up 0 bases, with 15 bases separating them. The CDR3 region has the DNA TGTGCCAGCAGTCCAGTCAGTAAATTAGCCAAAAACATTCAGTACTTC. Its protein is CASSPVSKLAKNIQYF.

This sequence joins TRBV5-1 and TRBJ2-3; 8 nucleotides agree with TRBD2. The germline gives CDR1 SGHRS, CDR2 YFSETQ. J lost 3 bases, V lost 2 bases, and 5 bases had no gene match. The CDR3 is 15 amino acids. The CDR3 DNA reads TGCGCCAGCAGCTTAGGGGCTAGCGGGACAGATACGCAGTATTTT. Protein: CASSLGASGTDTQYF.

The chain employs TRBV3-1 (or the pseudogene TRBV3-2) and TRBJ2-5; D gene unclear. The CDR3 loop spans 14 amino acids. Germline-derived CDR1 and CDR2 are LGHDT and YNNKEL (reference sequence). V was shortened by 0 bases and J by 4 bases, with 9 bases between the two germline ends. The CDR3 DNA reads TGTGCCAGCAGCCAAGAGAGAATTGGAGAGACCCAGTACTTC. Its translation: CASSQERIGETQYF.

The chain uses TRBV19 and TRBJ1-5; D gene uncertain. V gave up 2 bases and J gave up 6 bases, with 14 bases separating them. Germline V gives CDR1 LNHDA, CDR2 SQIVND (reference sequence). The CDR3 has 15 amino acids. Written as DNA, the CDR3 is TGTGCCAGTAGTATATATCATGGGCAAACTCAGCCCCAGCATTTT. Translating it yields CASSIYHGQTQPQHF.